This is a list of T cell receptor beta chains from one sample in a study of long-term antiretroviral therapy in people with HIV. Here immunoSEQ multiplex PCR was the method, and the copy in TCRdb shows in-frame clones only, minus some. The sample has about 20,000 clones; around 82% are singletons. Here the sequenced sample was unsorted PBMCs, taken 2.9 years after starting antiretroviral therapy. The origin of the receptors is a woman aged 30 to 39 with HIV. Both conserved end residues are part of each CDR3. A D gene is named only where the DNA matches it firmly. Size is stated for part of the rows, as once, few or many counts, or as a class when the clone is expanded.

len	v_gene	d_gene	abundance	j_gene	CDR3aa	CDR3nt
16	TRBV19	TRBD1	NA	TRBJ2-1	CASSISTGDSYNEQFF	TGTGCCAGTAGTATCTCCACAGGGGACTCCTACAATGAGCAGTTCTTC
15	TRBV15	TRBD2	once	TRBJ2-5	CATSRDRLAQKTQYF	TGTGCCACCAGCAGAGATCGACTAGCCCAGAAGACCCAGTACTTC
15	TRBV19	NA	NA	TRBJ2-2	CASSVLYRATGELFF	TGTGCCAGTAGCGTTCTTTACAGGGCCACCGGGGAGCTGTTTTTT
14	TRBV6-1	NA	NA	TRBJ1-2	CASSESGLDYGYTF	TGTGCCAGCAGTGAGTCGGGGTTGGACTATGGCTACACCTTC
14	TRBV9	NA	NA	TRBJ1-1	CASSATTSDTEAFF	TGTGCCAGCAGCGCCACGACCAGCGACACTGAAGCTTTCTTT
13	TRBV11-2	TRBD1	few	TRBJ1-5	CASSLQGGQPQHF	TGTGCCAGCAGCTTACAGGGGGGTCAGCCCCAGCATTTT
16	TRBV7-2	NA	NA	TRBJ1-6	CASNRPRGTHNSPLHF	TGTGCCAGCAACAGACCCCGAGGGACCCATAATTCACCCCTCCACTTT
15	TRBV5-1	NA	NA	TRBJ1-1	CASSLQLTGNTEAFF	TGCGCCAGCAGCCTACAATTAACAGGGAACACTGAAGCTTTCTTT
14	TRBV11-2	TRBD1	NA	TRBJ1-1	CASSPQTGITEAFF	TGTGCCAGCAGCCCACAGACAGGGATCACTGAAGCTTTCTTT
14	TRBV10-2	NA	NA	TRBJ1-2	CASAEGEGTYGYTF	TGCGCCAGCGCCGAGGGGGAGGGAACCTATGGCTACACCTTC
15	TRBV27	TRBD1	NA	TRBJ2-2	CASSPGDRYTGELFF	TGTGCCAGCAGTCCGGGGGACAGGTACACCGGGGAGCTGTTTTTT
15	TRBV6-6	NA	NA	TRBJ1-1	CASSTGGQGGTEAFF	TGTGCCAGCAGTACCGGCGGCCAGGGAGGAACTGAAGCTTTCTTT
12	TRBV30	TRBD1	NA	TRBJ1-1	CAWGDRDTEAFF	TGTGCCTGGGGGGACAGGGACACTGAAGCTTTCTTT
14	TRBV5-1	NA	NA	TRBJ2-2	CASSSTPQAGELFF	TGCGCCAGCAGCTCCACGCCGCAAGCCGGGGAGCTGTTTTTT
15	TRBV11-2	NA	NA	TRBJ2-5	CASSLGVLGVGTQYF	TGTGCCAGCAGCTTAGGAGTTCTGGGGGTGGGGACCCAGTACTTC
14	TRBV5-8	NA	few	TRBJ2-1	CASSLVSGYNEQFF	TGTGCCAGCAGCTTGGTGTCAGGGTACAATGAGCAGTTCTTC
16	TRBV5-1	NA	NA	TRBJ1-6	CASSEIGSSYNSPLHF	TGCGCCAGCTCTGAGATCGGGAGCTCCTATAATTCACCCCTCCACTTT
13	TRBV10-3	NA	NA	TRBJ2-2	CAISDGGAGELFF	TGTGCCATCAGTGATGGAGGAGCCGGGGAGCTGTTTTTT
11	TRBV19	NA	few	TRBJ1-2	CASIRGLNYTF	TGTGCCAGTATCCGAGGGTTGAACTACACCTTC
13	TRBV27	NA	NA	TRBJ1-1	CASSLGGALEAFF	TGTGCCAGCAGTCTCGGCGGGGCACTTGAAGCTTTCTTT
14	TRBV27	NA	once	TRBJ1-4	CASSWDRYGEKLFF	TGTGCCAGCAGCTGGGACCGTTATGGTGAAAAACTGTTTTTT
12	TRBV6-1	NA	NA	TRBJ1-6	CASSDMGSPLHF	TGTGCCAGCAGTGATATGGGTTCACCCCTCCACTTT
14	TRBV2	NA	NA	TRBJ2-2	CASMWQGGTGELFF	TGTGCCAGCATGTGGCAAGGGGGAACCGGGGAGCTGTTTTTT
16	TRBV5-6	TRBD1	once	TRBJ2-3	CASSSSDRASTDTQYF	TGTGCCAGCAGCTCGTCTGACAGGGCGTCCACAGATACGCAGTATTTT
14	TRBV19	TRBD1	NA	TRBJ1-1	CASSRDRLNTEAFF	TGTGCCAGTAGCAGGGACAGGCTGAACACTGAAGCTTTCTTT
15	TRBV21-1	NA	NA	TRBJ1-5	CASSKGTFLNQPQHF	TGTGCCAGCAGCAAAGGGACTTTCCTCAATCAGCCCCAGCATTTT
12	TRBV10-3	NA	NA	TRBJ2-5	CAISEGGNTQYF	TGTGCCATCAGTGAGGGGGGGAATACCCAGTACTTC
11	TRBV25-1	TRBD2	NA	TRBJ2-5	CASSTSGTWHF	TGTGCCAGCAGTACCAGCGGGACTTGGCACTTC